These 3 T cell receptor beta chains were sequenced from one sample in a study of spatial heterogeneity in lung cancer. The study's findings and limits: Expanded alpha and beta TCR counts within tumors tracked tumor mutation counts.

This sample's time point: sample taken at primary tumor resection. Which antigens these TCRs recognize remains unknown. TCRdb reprocessed the 5' RACE reads via MiXCR and lists one record per CDR3 protein. The sample carries about 7,000 distinct CDR3 sequences, roughly 14% recorded once. This specimen consisted of lung tumor tissue, obtained at surgery. The receptors were sampled from a male donor with early-stage non-small cell lung cancer.

This clonotype has at least ten counts. This beta chain appears as a stray read in a library generated for alpha chains; its size is not informative. The chain employs TRBV7-9 and TRBJ2-5, with D perhaps being TRBD1 or TRBD2 (5 bases each). Germline lookup yields CDR1 SEHNR and CDR2 FQNEAQ (reference sequence). The CDR3 has 14 amino acids. Trimming shortened V by 3 bases and J by 1 base, and 9 bases separated the two germline ends. In nucleotides, the CDR3 is TGTGCCAGCAGCTTTGGGACGACCCAAGAGACCCAGTACTTC. Residues: CASSFGTTQETQYF.

At least ten counts were recorded for this clonotype. This beta chain slipped into a library made for alpha chains as a stray read, so its size is not meaningful. The rearrangement links TRBV3-1 to TRBJ1-1; the D is unclear. There are 12 residues in the CDR3. CDR1 and CDR2 from the germline V gene are LGHDT and YNNKEL (reference sequence). V lost 3 bases, J lost 7 bases, and 9 bases lay in between. In nucleotides, the CDR3 is TGTGCCAGCAGCCAGGGGTTTGGTGAAGCTTTCTTT. Protein product: CASSQGFGEAFF.

By sample fraction, this clonotype is medium-sized. This beta chain slipped into a library made for alpha chains as a stray read, so its size is not meaningful. The CDR3 DNA is TGTGCCAGCAGTTTACCCCCTTCGGAGACCCAGTACTTC. Protein: CASSLPPSETQYF. This chain connects TRBV28 to TRBJ2-5; no reliable D call. Germline lookup yields CDR1 MDHEN and CDR2 SYDVKM. The CDR3 length is 13 residues. With 2 bases removed from V and 5 bases from J, the gap between germline ends came to 9 bases. The variable domain in full, with the rest retrieved from reference TRBV28 and TRBJ2-5, is DVKVTQSSRYLVKRTGEKVFLECVQDMDHENMFWYRQDPGLGLRLIYFSYDVKMKEKGDIPEGYSVSREKKERFSLILESASTNQTSMYLCASSLPPSETQYFGPGTRLLVL.